This T cell receptor beta chain is from a study of identical twins. Trimming removed 1 base at V and 2 bases at J, with 14 bases between. CDR3 length: 16 amino acids. TCRdb analysed the 5' RACE reads with MiXCR anew, one entry per CDR3 protein. The sample carries approximately 220,000 distinct CDR3 sequences, less than 9.5% recorded once. Study-level findings and limits: Zero-insertion analyses might be partly confounded by invariant T cells like MAIT and iNKT. Out-of-frame alpha sequences shared by twins showed excess low generation probability.

All donors were healthy Caucasians. The sample holds many counts of this clonotype. Its antigen is unknown. The sequence was obtained from a woman younger than 30 in good health. The material sequenced was memory (CD45RO+) T cells sorted from blood. This chain links TRBV12-3 or TRBV12-4 with TRBJ2-5; no clear D gene. Here the CDR3 reads CASSLGIAGEQETQYF. DNA for the CDR3: TGTGCCAGCAGTTTAGGAATAGCAGGTGAACAAGAGACCCAGTACTTC.